The 16 T cell receptor beta chains in this list originate from one sample, sequenced in a study of T cell changes during pregnancy in multiple sclerosis. Generated by immunoSEQ multiplex PCR, the TCRdb table keeps only in-frame clones and is missing some. The sample contains some 48,000 clones, 95% to 96% of which appear only once. Sequenced material: peripheral blood, taken in the second trimester of pregnancy. Source of these receptors: a female donor with multiple sclerosis, enrolled in a pregnancy study.

With respect to this clone: Relative to the germline gene, one junction end is altered; a read error may explain this. V is TRBV2 and J is TRBJ1-2; D may be TRBD1 (6 bases). The CDR3 extends over 13 amino acids. Germline V gene data show CDR1 as SNHLY and CDR2 as FYNNEI. The chain's CDR3 is CASREDRNYGYTF. In nucleotides, the CDR3 is TGTGCCAGCAGGGAAGACAGGAACTATGGCTACACCTTC.

This clone is a singleton in its sample. The chain employs TRBV14 and TRBJ1-2; the D gene is possibly TRBD1 (6 bases). The CDR3 sequence is 15 residues long. Germline V gives CDR1 SGHDN, CDR2 FVKESK. V shed 3 bases and J shed 4 bases, with 15 bases lying between them. As DNA, the CDR3 is TGTGCCAGCAGCCACATTATCACAGGGCCCTATGGCTACACCTTC. Encoded protein: CASSHIITGPYGYTF.

The V call is TRBV12-1, the J call TRBJ2-3; the D segment call TRBD2 is taken from the table without a DNA check. TRBV12-1 is recorded as a pseudogene. This CDR3 region has 15 residues. CDR3 in amino acids: CASSAGTVRTDTQYF. The CDR3, as DNA: TGTGCCAGCAGCGCCGGGACTGTCAGAACAGATACGCAGTATTTT.

The V call is TRBV25-1, the J call TRBJ2-2; TRBD1 is a possible D gene (6 bases). V dropped 7 bases and J dropped 3 bases, with 15 bases sitting between them. Germline-derived CDR1 and CDR2 are MGHDK and SYGVNS. The CDR3 is 15 residues long. The CDR3 here is CASKGGGPDTGELFF. The CDR3, as DNA: TGTGCCAGCAAAGGTGGGGGCCCGGACACCGGGGAGCTGTTTTTT.

J is TRBJ1-5 and V is TRBV19, with TRBD1 matching 8 bases. The V segment lost 6 bases and the J segment 7 bases; nucleotides outside the gene matches: 5. The CDR3 has 13 residues. Germline assignment: CDR1 LNHDA and CDR2 SQIVND (reference sequence). The CDR3 nucleotides are TGTGCCAGTAGGACGACAGGGGAACAGCCCCAGCATTTT. Protein sequence: CASRTTGEQPQHF.

Only one count was recorded for this clone. The chain combines TRBV5-1 with TRBJ2-6, with 8 bases identical to TRBD2. Per germline, CDR1 SGHRS and CDR2 YFSETQ. The V and J ends lost 4 bases and 2 bases, in that order; junction bases with no gene match: 8. The CDR3 consists of 17 residues. The CDR3 nucleotides read TGCGCCAGCAGCCCGGGAGGGGGGAGTCCTGGGGCCAACGTCCTGACTTTC. It specifies CASSPGGGSPGANVLTF.

This chain connects TRBV7-2 to TRBJ2-3, with D possibly being TRBD1 (5 bases). This CDR3 has 14 amino acids. The ends were cut back, 3 bases at V and 2 bases at J, with 9 bases in the middle. CDR1 SGHTA and CDR2 FQGNSA come from the germline V gene. The CDR3 region has the DNA TGTGCCAGCAGCTTCGGCAGGGACACAGATACGCAGTATTTT. Amino acid sequence: CASSFGRDTDTQYF.

The chain employs TRBV4-3 and TRBJ2-5; TRBD2 agrees at 16 bases. J was trimmed by 4 bases and V by 5 bases; bases with no gene match: 16. The CDR3 consists of 20 residues. Germline assignment: CDR1 LGHNA and CDR2 YSLEER. The CDR3 region has the DNA TGCGCCAGCAGCTTTCGCTATGCCGGGACTAGCGGGGGGGAACGAGAGACCCAGTACTTC. This translates into CASSFRYAGTSGGERETQYF.

The gene calls are TRBV2 and TRBJ2-1, with D possibly TRBD1 on 7 matching bases. Germline CDR1 and CDR2: SNHLY and FYNNEI. The CDR3 has 14 residues. Trimming cost V 6 bases and J 9 bases, with 18 bases left between them. The chain's CDR3 is CASSEPDREAEQFF. CDR3 nucleotide sequence: TGTGCCAGCAGCGAACCTGACAGGGAGGCTGAGCAGTTCTTC. The whole variable domain, remainder taken from reference TRBV2 and TRBJ2-1, is EPEVTQTPSHQVTQMGQEVILRCVPISNHLYFYWYRQILGQKVEFLVSFYNNEISEKSEIFDDQFSVERPDGSNFTLKIRSTKLEDSAMYFCASSEPDREAEQFFGPGTRLTVL.

The chain uses TRBV5-4 and TRBJ1-6, with D hard to call. The length of the CDR3 is 15 residues. Germline V gene data show CDR1 as SGHNT and CDR2 as YYREEE (reference sequence). Trimming removed 4 bases from V and 7 bases from J, with 15 bases in between. In nucleotides, the CDR3 is TGTGCCAGCAGCCCTGACACCCTCTGGAATTCACCCCTCCACTTT. As protein: CASSPDTLWNSPLHF.

The chain combines TRBV19 with TRBJ2-5; possibly TRBD1 for D (5 bases). Trimming pared 1 base from V and 5 bases from J, leaving 17 bases between. Germline CDR1 is LNHDA and CDR2 is SQIVND (reference sequence). The CDR3 extends over 16 amino acids. The CDR3 spells CASSIVGAANGETQYF. The CDR3 DNA sequence: TGTGCCAGTAGTATAGTTGGGGCAGCTAATGGGGAGACCCAGTACTTC. The variable domain in full, completed from reference TRBV19 and TRBJ2-5, reads DGGITQSPKYLFRKEGQNVTLSCEQNLNHDAMYWYRQDPGQGLRLIYYSQIVNDFQKGDIAEGYSVSREKKESFPLTVTSAQKNPTAFYLCASSIVGAANGETQYFGPGTRLLVL.

The CDR3 coding sequence is TGTGCCAGTAGTCTGCGGGGACCGGACTACGAGCAGTACTTC. Protein: CASSLRGPDYEQYF. The chain recombines TRBV19 with TRBJ2-7, with D perhaps TRBD2 (6 bases). The germline V gene has CDR1 LNHDA and CDR2 SQIVND (reference sequence). V lost 5 bases and J 3 bases, leaving 14 bases between the germline ends. The CDR3 length is 14 residues.

The chain is built from TRBV5-5 and TRBJ2-5, with TRBD2 matching over 11 bases. With 3 bases clipped from V and 2 bases from J, the junction kept 3 bases outside the gene matches. The CDR3 is 15 amino acids. Per germline, CDR1 SGHKS and CDR2 YYEKEE (reference sequence). CDR3 nucleotide sequence: TGTGCCAGCAGCTCGACTAGCGGGGTTCAAGAGACCCAGTACTTC. This translates into CASSSTSGVQETQYF.

This chain joins TRBV19 and TRBJ1-2; no reliable D call. V gave up 8 bases and J gave up 4 bases, with 14 bases separating them. This CDR3 has 13 residues. CDR1 and CDR2 from the germline V gene are LNHDA and SQIVND (reference sequence). The CDR3 sequence is CASCNSQGYGYTF. For the CDR3, the DNA is TGTGCCAGTTGTAACAGCCAAGGCTATGGCTACACCTTC.

This chain links TRBV4-1 with TRBJ1-4, with D possibly TRBD1 on 5 matching bases. V was trimmed by 4 bases and J by 6 bases, leaving 12 bases between them. Germline loops: CDR1 MGHRA, CDR2 YSYEKL. The CDR3 has 14 amino acids. This chain's CDR3 is CASSLVWGDEKLFF. For the CDR3, the DNA is TGCGCCAGCAGCCTCGTGTGGGGGGATGAAAAACTGTTTTTT.

The chain couples TRBV29-1 to TRBJ1-1; 10 bases are a match to TRBD1. Looked up from germline, CDR1 is SQVTM and CDR2 is ANQGSEA. This CDR3 region has 16 residues. The junction had 7 bases not matched to a gene; V was cut back by 2 bases and J by 1 base. The CDR3 bases are TGCAGCGTTGAACAGGTTTGGGACAGGGGGAACACTGAAGCTTTCTTT. It encodes CSVEQVWDRGNTEAFF.